This TCR beta chain was retrieved from a study of T-cell reconstitution after alpha-beta-depleted transplantation in children. For TCRbeta, the library was prepared with unique molecular identifiers. TCRdb re-called the PCR reads with MiXCR, one entry per CDR3 protein. The sample lists approximately 340,000 distinct CDR3 sequences, about 9.3% occurring once. The CDR3 is 14 residues long. Per the germline V gene, CDR1 is GTSNPN and CDR2 is SVGIG (reference sequence). After removal of 4 bases from V and 4 bases from J, the junction contained 5 bases not matched to a gene. The clonotype originates from a human donor who donated a stem cell graft to a child with acute lymphoblastic leukemia. Sequencing used PBMCs from the stem cell graft donor, obtained from the stem cell graft. V and J are TRBV30 and TRBJ1-2; 11 bases match TRBD1. CDR3 nucleotides: TGTGCCTGGACCGGGACAGGGGGTTTCTATGGCTACACCTTC. Protein product: CAWTGTGGFYGYTF.